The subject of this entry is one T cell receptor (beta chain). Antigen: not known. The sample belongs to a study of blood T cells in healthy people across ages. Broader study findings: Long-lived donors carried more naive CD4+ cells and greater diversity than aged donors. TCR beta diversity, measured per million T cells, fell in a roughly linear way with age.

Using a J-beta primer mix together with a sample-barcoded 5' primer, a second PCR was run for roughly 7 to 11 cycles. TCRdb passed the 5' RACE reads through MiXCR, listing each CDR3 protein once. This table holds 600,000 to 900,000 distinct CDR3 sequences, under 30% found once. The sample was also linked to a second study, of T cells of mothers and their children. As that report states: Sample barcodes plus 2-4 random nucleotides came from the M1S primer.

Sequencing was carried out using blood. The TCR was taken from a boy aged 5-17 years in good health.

The CDR3 region has the DNA TGTGCCAGTAGTATCCGATCGTGGGGGTACGAGCAGTACTTC. As protein: CASSIRSWGYEQYF. This chain links TRBV19 with TRBJ2-7; D could derive from TRBD1 or TRBD2 (5 bases each). The CDR3 runs to 14 residues. Germline V gene sequence: CDR1 LNHDA, CDR2 SQIVND (reference sequence). Trimming cost V 3 bases and J 4 bases, with 13 bases left between them.